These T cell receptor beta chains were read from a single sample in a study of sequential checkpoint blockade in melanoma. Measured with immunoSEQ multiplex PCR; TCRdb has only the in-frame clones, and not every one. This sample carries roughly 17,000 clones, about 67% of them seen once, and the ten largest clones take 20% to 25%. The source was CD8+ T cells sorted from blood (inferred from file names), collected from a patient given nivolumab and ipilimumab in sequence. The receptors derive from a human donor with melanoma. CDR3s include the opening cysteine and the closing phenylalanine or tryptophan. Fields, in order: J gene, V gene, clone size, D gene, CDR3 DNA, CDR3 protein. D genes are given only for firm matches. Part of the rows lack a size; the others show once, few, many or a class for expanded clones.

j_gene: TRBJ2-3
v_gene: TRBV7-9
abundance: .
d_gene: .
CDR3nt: TGTGCCAGCCAAGTGGCCGGAGGGCCAGATACGCAGTATTTT
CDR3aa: CASQVAGGPDTQYF

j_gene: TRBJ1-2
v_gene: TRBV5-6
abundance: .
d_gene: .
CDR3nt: TGTGCCAGCAGCCCTTGGGGGGGATCTGGCTACACCTTC
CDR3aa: CASSPWGGSGYTF

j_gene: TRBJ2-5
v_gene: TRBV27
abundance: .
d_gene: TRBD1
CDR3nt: TGTGCCAGCAATGCCGGGACAGGCCCCCAAGAGACCCAGTACTTC
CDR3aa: CASNAGTGPQETQYF

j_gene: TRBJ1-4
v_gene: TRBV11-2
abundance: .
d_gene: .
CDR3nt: TGTGCCAGCGCCCTAGGAAATGAAAAACTGTTTTTT
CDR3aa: CASALGNEKLFF

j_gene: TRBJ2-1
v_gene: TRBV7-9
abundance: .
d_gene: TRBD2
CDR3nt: TGTGCCAGCAGCACTGAGGAGCGGGGTTACAATGAGCAGTTCTTC
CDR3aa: CASSTEERGYNEQFF

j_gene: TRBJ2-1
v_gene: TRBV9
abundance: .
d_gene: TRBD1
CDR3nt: TGTGCCACAGGGGGACAGCCCTACAATGAGCAGTTCTTC
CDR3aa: CATGGQPYNEQFF

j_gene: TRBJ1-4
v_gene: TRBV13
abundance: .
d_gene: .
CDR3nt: TGTGCCAGCAGGCGCCGAGGGTCAACTAATGAAAAACTGTTTTTT
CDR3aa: CASRRRGSTNEKLFF

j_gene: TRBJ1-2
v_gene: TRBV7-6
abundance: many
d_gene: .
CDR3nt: TGTGCCAGCAGCCCCACAGTATCCTCGGGCTACACCTTC
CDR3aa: CASSPTVSSGYTF

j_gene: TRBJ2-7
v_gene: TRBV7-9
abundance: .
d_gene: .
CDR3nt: TGTGCCAGCAGCTCCCTGGGGCAGGGAGGCTACGAGCAGTACTTC
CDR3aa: CASSSLGQGGYEQYF

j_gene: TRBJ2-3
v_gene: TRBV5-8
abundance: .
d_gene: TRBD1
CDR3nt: TGTGCCAGCAGCCTAGGACAGGGTGTCCCTACAGATACGCAGTATTTT
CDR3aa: CASSLGQGVPTDTQYF

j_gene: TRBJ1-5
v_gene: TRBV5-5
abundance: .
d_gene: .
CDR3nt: TGTGCCAGCAGCTTGGCCTCTGAGAATCAGCCCCAGCATTTT
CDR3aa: CASSLASENQPQHF

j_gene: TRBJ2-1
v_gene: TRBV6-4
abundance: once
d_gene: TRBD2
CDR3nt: TGTGCCAGCAGTCAAACCGGGACTAGCGGGGGGCCCTACAATGAGCAGTTCTTC
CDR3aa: CASSQTGTSGGPYNEQFF

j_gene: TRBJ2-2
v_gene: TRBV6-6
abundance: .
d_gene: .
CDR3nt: TGTGCCAGCAGTTACTCCGGCGGGGAGCTGTTTTTT
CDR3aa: CASSYSGGELFF

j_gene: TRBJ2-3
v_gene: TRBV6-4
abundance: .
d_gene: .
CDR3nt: TGTGCCAGCAGTGGGACAGAATCCACAGATACGCAGTATTTT
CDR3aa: CASSGTESTDTQYF

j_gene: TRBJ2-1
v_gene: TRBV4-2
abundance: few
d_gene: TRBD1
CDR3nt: TGTGCCAGCAGCCACCCGGGACAGTCGGTCTACAATGAGCAGTTCTTC
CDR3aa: CASSHPGQSVYNEQFF

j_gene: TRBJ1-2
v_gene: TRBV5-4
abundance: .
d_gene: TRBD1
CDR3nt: TGTGCCAGCAGCCCGGGACAGGGCCTCTATGGCTACACCTTC
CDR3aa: CASSPGQGLYGYTF

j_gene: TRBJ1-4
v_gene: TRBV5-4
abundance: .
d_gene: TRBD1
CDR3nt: TGTGCCAGCAGCGCAGGGGGACAGGGGGAACTCAATGAAAAACTGTTTTTT
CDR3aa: CASSAGGQGELNEKLFF

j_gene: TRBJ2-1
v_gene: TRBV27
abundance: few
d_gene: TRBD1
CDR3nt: TGTGCCAGCAGTTTGGCAGGGGGCTACAATGAGCAGTTCTTC
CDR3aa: CASSLAGGYNEQFF

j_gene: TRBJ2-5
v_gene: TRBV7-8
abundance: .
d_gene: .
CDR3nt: TGTGCCAGCAGCTTTGGGCTCGGAGAGACCCAGTACTTC
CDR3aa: CASSFGLGETQYF

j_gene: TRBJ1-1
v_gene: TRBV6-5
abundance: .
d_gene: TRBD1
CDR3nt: TGTGCCAGCAGGGACAGGGGGAACACTGAAGCTTTCTTT
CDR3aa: CASRDRGNTEAFF